This entry lists 3 T cell receptor beta chains sequenced from one sample in a study of T cells in localized non-small cell lung cancer. Only in-frame clones appear in the TCRdb table, and some are missing; sequencing was by immunoSEQ multiplex PCR. The table lists about 40,000 clones, around 87% of them singletons. Material: peripheral blood, obtained before any cancer treatment. The receptors derive from a man aged 18 to 50 with stage I lung adenocarcinoma.

For the CDR3, the DNA is TGCGCCAGCAGCTTGTACGCGGGGGCCATCGAGCAGTACTTC. The encoded protein is CASSLYAGAIEQYF. V usage is TRBV5-1 and J usage is TRBJ2-7; possibly TRBD2 for D (7 bases). Germline V lookup: CDR1 SGHRS, CDR2 YFSETQ. V was clipped by 1 base and J by 6 bases, with 14 bases between them. There are 14 residues in the CDR3.

The V gene is TRBV5-4, the J gene TRBJ2-7, with a possible D match to TRBD1 (6 bases). The CDR3 length is 14 residues. CDR1 is SGHNT, CDR2 YYREEE, per germline (reference sequence). V shed 0 bases and J shed 5 bases, with 12 bases lying between them. The DNA for the CDR3 is TGTGCCAGCAGCTTGGGTTCAGGGGCCCACGAGCAGTACTTC. This codes for CASSLGSGAHEQYF. Based on the CDR3 plus reference TRBV5-4 and TRBJ2-7, the full variable domain is ETGVTQSPTHLIKTRGQQVTLRCSSQSGHNTVSWYQQALGQGPQFIFQYYREEENGRGNFPPRFSGLQFPNYSSELNVNALELDDSALYLCASSLGSGAHEQYFGPGTRLTVT.

This clone is a singleton in its sample. J is TRBJ1-1 and V is TRBV19, with no clear D. From germline, CDR1 is LNHDA and CDR2 SQIVND (reference sequence). The CDR3 has 12 amino acids. V gave up 8 bases and J gave up 1 base, with 8 bases separating them. CDR3 sequence: CASAWGNTEAFF. Written as DNA, the CDR3 is TGTGCCAGTGCCTGGGGGAACACTGAAGCTTTCTTT.